The rows below give T cell receptor beta chains drawn from one sample of a study of blood T cell repertoires in COVID-19. Assay: immunoSEQ multiplex PCR; the TCRdb copy retains only in-frame clones and omits some. The repertoire holds about 110,000 clones, with more than 75% as singletons. Sequencing input: peripheral blood. The receptors were gathered from a human donor in a cohort sampled during active COVID-19. CDR3s include the opening cysteine and the closing phenylalanine or tryptophan. The order of the fields is CDR3 protein, CDR3 DNA, D gene, J gene, V gene, CDR3 length, clone size. A D gene is named only where the DNA matches it firmly. Where a row states a size, it is once, few, many or the class of an expanded clone; other rows omit it.

CASSPVSREQYF TGTGCCAGCAGTCCGGTTAGTCGCGAGCAGTACTTC . TRBJ2-7 TRBV6-5 12 .
CASSRGLASGELFF TGTGCCAGCAGCCGGGGACTAGCGTCCGGGGAGCTGTTTTTT TRBD2 TRBJ2-2 TRBV3-1/TRBV3-2 14 .
CASSTGTLYEQYF TGTGCCAGTAGTACGGGGACACTCTACGAGCAGTACTTC . TRBJ2-7 TRBV19 13 .
CASSLVGGATDTQYF TGTGCCAGCAGCTTAGTTGGGGGGGCCACAGATACGCAGTATTTT . TRBJ2-3 TRBV7-9 15 .
CSVEGGSETQYF TGCAGCGTCGAGGGGGGGTCCGAGACCCAGTACTTC . TRBJ2-5 TRBV29-1 12 .
CATSEPTGGRADTQYF TGTGCCACCAGTGAGCCTACAGGGGGCAGAGCAGATACGCAGTATTTT TRBD1 TRBJ2-3 TRBV24-1 16 .
CASSEEVNTEAFF TGTGCCAGCAGTGAGGAGGTGAACACTGAAGCTTTCTTT . TRBJ1-1 TRBV6-4 13 .
CASKQGAFNQPQHF TGTGCCAGCAAACAAGGGGCCTTCAATCAGCCCCAGCATTTT . TRBJ1-5 TRBV6-5 14 once
CATSSTSGRWGDEQFF TGTGCCACCAGTTCAACTAGCGGGAGGTGGGGGGATGAGCAGTTCTTC TRBD2 TRBJ2-1 TRBV24-1 16 .
CASSPLGPDTQYF TGTGCCAGCAGCCCGCTGGGGCCCGATACGCAGTATTTT . TRBJ2-3 TRBV7-3 13 medium-sized
CASIGTQTGFGTQYF TGTGCCAGCATAGGGACACAGACCGGTTTCGGGACCCAGTACTTC . TRBJ2-5 TRBV6-5 15 .
CASSSGGTGEHEQFF TGTGCCAGCAGTTCTGGCGGGACAGGGGAGCATGAGCAGTTCTTC TRBD1 TRBJ2-1 TRBV6-6 15 .
CASSVGTTRQFF TGTGCCAGCAGTGTCGGGACTACGAGACAGTTCTTC TRBD2 TRBJ2-1 TRBV12-3/TRBV12-4 12 .
CATSRDARGYGYTF TGTGCCACCAGCAGAGACGCGCGCGGCTATGGCTACACCTTC . TRBJ1-2 TRBV15 14 .
CASSASGQPTSGNTIYF TGCGCCAGCAGCGCCTCCGGACAGCCTACCTCTGGAAACACCATATATTTT . TRBJ1-3 TRBV5-1 17 .
CASSAQRYTGELFF TGTGCCAGTAGTGCTCAACGGTACACCGGGGAGCTGTTTTTT . TRBJ2-2 TRBV19 14 .
CASSPSGTQYF TGTGCCAGCTCACCGAGCGGGACCCAGTACTTC . TRBJ2-5 TRBV18 11 .
CASSPRAGGYYGYTF TGTGCCAGCAGCCCGCGGGCAGGGGGCTACTATGGCTACACCTTC TRBD1 TRBJ1-2 TRBV7-9 15 few
CASSLLRADTQYF TGTGCCAGCAGCTTGCTTCGAGCAGATACGCAGTATTTT . TRBJ2-3 TRBV7-8 13 .
CASAGGTVEETQYF TGCGCCAGCGCTGGCGGGACAGTCGAAGAGACCCAGTACTTC . TRBJ2-5 TRBV5-1 14 .
CASSVIPEYGYTF TGTGCCAGCAGTGTGATCCCCGAGTATGGCTACACCTTC . TRBJ1-2 TRBV2 13 .
CASSLGQGSSGANVLTF TGTGCCAGCAGCTTGGGACAGGGGTCATCTGGGGCCAACGTCCTGACTTTC TRBD1 TRBJ2-6 TRBV7-8 17 few
CASSLYTDTQYF TGTGCCAGCAGTTTGTACACAGATACGCAGTATTTT . TRBJ2-3 TRBV2 12 .
CASSDTGVGTGELFF TGTGCCAGCAGTGATACAGGGGTTGGTACCGGGGAGCTGTTTTTT TRBD1 TRBJ2-2 TRBV28 15 once
CASSPSFRGYGYTF TGTGCCAGCAGCCCCAGCTTCAGGGGCTATGGCTACACCTTC . TRBJ1-2 TRBV28 14 once
CASADRSGSNQPQHF TGTGCCAGCGCCGATCGGTCCGGTAGCAATCAGCCCCAGCATTTT . TRBJ1-5 TRBV2 15 few
CASSAQDSSGNTIYF TGTGCCAGCTCAGCTCAGGACAGCTCTGGAAACACCATATATTTT . TRBJ1-3 TRBV18 15 .
CASSSSRGITDTQYF TGTGCCAGCAGTTCGAGCAGGGGGATCACAGATACGCAGTATTTT TRBD1 TRBJ2-3 TRBV27 15 .
CASSQEEGYQPQHF TGCGCCAGCAGCCAAGAAGAGGGTTATCAGCCCCAGCATTTT . TRBJ1-5 TRBV4-3 14 .
CASSSTGLPREGGYTF TGCGCCAGCAGTTCAACGGGACTCCCCCGCGAGGGTGGCTACACCTTC . TRBJ1-2 TRBV5-1 16 .
CASTWEGTLNEQFF TGCGCCAGCACCTGGGAGGGGACGCTCAATGAGCAGTTCTTC TRBD2 TRBJ2-1 TRBV4-1 14 .
CASSLSRAGTGELFF TGTGCCAGCAGTTTGAGCAGGGCGGGAACCGGGGAGCTGTTTTTT . TRBJ2-2 TRBV6-5 15 .
CASSFPGGGQGVSYNEQFF TGTGCCAGCAGCTTTCCCGGAGGGGGACAGGGGGTATCCTACAATGAGCAGTTCTTC TRBD1 TRBJ2-1 TRBV7-9 19 .
CAWSVGTSNTGELFF TGTGCCTGGAGTGTAGGGACATCGAACACCGGGGAGCTGTTTTTT . TRBJ2-2 TRBV30 15 .
CSVDTTERYGYTF TGCAGCGTTGACACGACAGAGAGATATGGCTACACCTTC . TRBJ1-2 TRBV29-1 13 .
CASSQPDRVGTGELFF TGTGCCAGCAGCCAACCCGACAGGGTGGGAACCGGGGAGCTGTTTTTT TRBD1 TRBJ2-2 TRBV3-1/TRBV3-2 16 .
CASSISRRQIGNQPQHF TGTGCCAGTAGTATATCCCGACGACAGATCGGGAATCAGCCCCAGCATTTT . TRBJ1-5 TRBV19 17 .
CASGLTTPGEQYF TGTGCCAGCGGGCTAACCACCCCAGGGGAGCAGTACTTC . TRBJ2-7 TRBV2 13 .
CASSPTSSGANVLTF TGTGCCAGCAGCCCCACCAGCTCTGGGGCCAACGTCCTGACTTTC . TRBJ2-6 TRBV7-9 15 .
CASSFSGFQETQYF TGCGCCAGCAGCTTTTCAGGGTTCCAAGAGACCCAGTACTTC . TRBJ2-5 TRBV5-1 14 .
CASSSGAGGKYNEQFF TGTGCCAGCAGTTCAGGAGCGGGAGGTAAATACAATGAGCAGTTCTTC TRBD2 TRBJ2-1 TRBV28 16 .
CASSHREGWVHQPQHF TGTGCCAGCAGCCACAGGGAAGGTTGGGTCCATCAGCCCCAGCATTTT . TRBJ1-5 TRBV3-1/TRBV3-2 16 .
CASSLTGEYTDTQYF TGCGCCAGCAGCTTGACCGGGGAGTACACAGATACGCAGTATTTT . TRBJ2-3 TRBV5-1 15 once
CASTEGLQGSNYNSPLHF TGTGCCAGCACCGAGGGCCTACAGGGAAGTAACTATAATTCACCCCTCCACTTT . TRBJ1-6 TRBV2 18 .
CASSLTRTSGNEQFF TGTGCCAGCAGCTTAACGAGGACTAGCGGGAATGAGCAGTTCTTC TRBD2 TRBJ2-1 TRBV7-3 15 .
CASGGGYPSTDTQYF TGTGCCAGCGGGGGAGGATACCCTAGCACAGATACGCAGTATTTT . TRBJ2-3 TRBV6-5 15 .
CASRTGWEWTEAFF TGTGCCAGCAGAACAGGGTGGGAGTGGACTGAAGCTTTCTTT . TRBJ1-1 TRBV19 14 .
CASSYDRGNTEAFF TGTGCCAGTAGTTACGACAGGGGGAACACTGAAGCTTTCTTT TRBD1 TRBJ1-1 TRBV19 14 .
CASSLTGNTEAFF TGTGCCAGCAGCCTGACAGGGAACACTGAAGCTTTCTTT . TRBJ1-1 TRBV7-9 13 .
CASSEAVGAGETQYF TGTGCCAGCAGTGAAGCGGTGGGGGCGGGAGAGACCCAGTACTTC . TRBJ2-5 TRBV6-1 15 .
CASSLARAGGGPNEQYF TGTGCCAGCAGCTTAGCGCGGGCGGGGGGGGGCCCGAACGAGCAGTACTTC TRBD2 TRBJ2-7 TRBV7-2 17 .
CASSREGLTETQYF TGCGCCAGCAGCCGGGAGGGCCTTACAGAGACCCAGTACTTC TRBD2 TRBJ2-5 TRBV5-1 14 .
CASSQGLPTGELFF TGTGCCAGCTCACAGGGACTACCCACCGGGGAGCTGTTTTTT TRBD2 TRBJ2-2 TRBV18 14 .